This entry is about one T cell receptor (beta chain). CDR1 and CDR2 from the germline V gene are SGHRS and YFSETQ. The CDR3 spans 14 residues. This sample is drawn from a study of CXCR3-negative and CXCR3-positive naive CD8 T cells. UMI-tagged TRB cDNA libraries were built via 5' RACE. TCRdb reanalyzed the 5' RACE reads, giving one entry per CDR3 protein sequence and no DNA. The sample table sets out about 5,800 distinct CDR3 sequences. V usage is TRBV5-1 and J usage is TRBJ2-7; TCRdb indicates TRBD1, and absent DNA this call remains unverified. The receptor's source is a human donor in good health. Some clones in this sample may be carry-over from other donors' samples. Sequencing was carried out using naive CXCR3- CD8+ T cells from blood. Subset of the sample: CD45RO-CCR7+CD27+CD95- naive CD8+ T cells lacking CXCR3 (TNR3-). CDR3 loop: CASSPPTANYEQYF.